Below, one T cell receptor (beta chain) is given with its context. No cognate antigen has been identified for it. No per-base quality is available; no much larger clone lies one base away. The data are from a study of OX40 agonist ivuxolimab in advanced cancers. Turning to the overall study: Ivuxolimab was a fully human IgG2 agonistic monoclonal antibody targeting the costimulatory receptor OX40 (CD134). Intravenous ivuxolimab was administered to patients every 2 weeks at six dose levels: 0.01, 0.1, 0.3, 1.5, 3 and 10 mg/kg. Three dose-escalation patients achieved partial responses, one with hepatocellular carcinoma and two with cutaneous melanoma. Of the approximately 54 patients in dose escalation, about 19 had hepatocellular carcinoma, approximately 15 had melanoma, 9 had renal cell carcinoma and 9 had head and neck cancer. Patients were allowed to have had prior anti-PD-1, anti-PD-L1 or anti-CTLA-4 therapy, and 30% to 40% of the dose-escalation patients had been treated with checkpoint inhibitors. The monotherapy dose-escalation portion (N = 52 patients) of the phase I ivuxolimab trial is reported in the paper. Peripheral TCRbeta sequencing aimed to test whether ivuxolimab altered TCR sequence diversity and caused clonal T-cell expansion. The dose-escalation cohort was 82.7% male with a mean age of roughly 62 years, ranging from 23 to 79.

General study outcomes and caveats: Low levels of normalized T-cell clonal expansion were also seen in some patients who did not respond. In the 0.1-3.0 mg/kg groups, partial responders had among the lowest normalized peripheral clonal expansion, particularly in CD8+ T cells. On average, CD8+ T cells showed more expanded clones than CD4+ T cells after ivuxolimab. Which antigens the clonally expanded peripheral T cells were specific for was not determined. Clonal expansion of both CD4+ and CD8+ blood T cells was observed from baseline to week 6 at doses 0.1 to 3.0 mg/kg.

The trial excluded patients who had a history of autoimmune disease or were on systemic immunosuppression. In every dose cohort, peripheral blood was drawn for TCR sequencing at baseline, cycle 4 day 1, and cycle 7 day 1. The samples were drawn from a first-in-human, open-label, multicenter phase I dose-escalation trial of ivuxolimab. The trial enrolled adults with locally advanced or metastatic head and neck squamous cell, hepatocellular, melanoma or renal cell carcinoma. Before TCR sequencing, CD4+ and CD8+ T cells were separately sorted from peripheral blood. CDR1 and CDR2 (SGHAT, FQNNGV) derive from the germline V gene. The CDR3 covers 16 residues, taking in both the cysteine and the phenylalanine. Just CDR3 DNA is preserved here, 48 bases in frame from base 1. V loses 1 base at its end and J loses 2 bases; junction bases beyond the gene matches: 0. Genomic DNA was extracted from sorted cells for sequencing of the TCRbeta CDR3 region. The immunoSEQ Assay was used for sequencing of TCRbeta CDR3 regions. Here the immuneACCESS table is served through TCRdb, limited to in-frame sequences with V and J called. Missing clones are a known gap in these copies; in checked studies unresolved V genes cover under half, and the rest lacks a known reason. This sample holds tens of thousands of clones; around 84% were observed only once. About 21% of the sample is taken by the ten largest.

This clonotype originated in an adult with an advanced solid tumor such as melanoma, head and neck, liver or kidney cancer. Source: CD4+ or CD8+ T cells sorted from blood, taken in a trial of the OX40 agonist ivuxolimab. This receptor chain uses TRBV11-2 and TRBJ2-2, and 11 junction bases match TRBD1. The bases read TGTGCCAGCAGCTTAGGGACAGGGGGCAACACCGGGGAGCTGTTTTTT. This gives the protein CASSLGTGGNTGELFF. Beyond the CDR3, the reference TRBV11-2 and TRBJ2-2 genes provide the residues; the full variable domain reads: EAGVAQSPRYKIIEKRQSVAFWCNPISGHATLYWYQQILGQGPKLLIQFQNNGVVDDSQLPKDRFSAERLKGVDSTLKIQPAKLEDSAVYLCASSLGTGGNTGELFFGEGSRLTVL.